The 6 T cell receptor beta chains listed next were all sequenced from one sample in a study of T cell responses to AZD1222 COVID-19 vaccine. The data were produced by immunoSEQ multiplex PCR, yet TCRdb's version contains in-frame clones alone and is incomplete. Found here are around 110,000 clones, 80% to 90% of them singletons; the top ten hold approximately 4%. The sample consisted of peripheral blood, taken on day 0 of MenACWY control vaccination. The receptors stem from an adult in good health.

CDR3 sequence: CASSPDRNSPLHF. Here the CDR3 DNA reads TGTGCCAGCTCACCAGACAGAAATTCACCCCTCCACTTT. V and J are TRBV18 and TRBJ1-6; perhaps TRBD1 as D (5 bases). The germline V and J ends were trimmed by 2 bases and 7 bases, with 6 bases remaining between them. CDR3 length: 13 residues. CDR1 and CDR2 from the germline V gene are KGHSH and LQKENI.

This clone was seen just once. The CDR3 is CASSEAGGPGKDTQYF. The CDR3 coding sequence is TGCGCCAGCAGTGAGGCTGGGGGCCCTGGAAAAGATACGCAGTATTTT. The V call is TRBV10-1, the J call TRBJ2-3, with D perhaps TRBD1 (6 bases). CDR3 length: 16 residues. Trimming took 2 bases from V and 5 from J, leaving 17 bases between them. From germline, CDR1 is WNHNN and CDR2 SYGVQD (reference sequence).

In its sample, this clone was seen once. This chain joins TRBV7-3 and TRBJ1-1; 8 bases line up with TRBD1. J lost 1 base, V lost 2 bases, and 6 bases had no gene match. The germline V gene has CDR1 SGHTA and CDR2 FQGTGA. This CDR3 contains 16 residues. CDR3 DNA: TGTGCCAGCAGCTTAGGGGGGACAGGACGGAACACTGAAGCTTTCTTT. It yields the protein CASSLGGTGRNTEAFF.

The rearrangement uses TRBV7-9 and TRBJ2-7, with no clear D. The CDR3 runs 14 residues. V shed 0 bases and J shed 2 bases, with 8 bases lying between them. CDR1 is SEHNR and CDR2 is FQNEAQ in the germline V gene (reference sequence). The DNA of the CDR3 is TGTGCCAGCAGCTTAGCTGGCAGAACCTACGAGCAGTACTTC. Amino acid sequence: CASSLAGRTYEQYF.

V and J are TRBV12-3 or TRBV12-4 and TRBJ1-5; possibly TRBD1 for D (6 bases). CDR3 length: 13 amino acids. V lost 0 bases, J lost 7 bases, and 7 bases lay in between. The CDR3 region is CASSLATGQPQHF. The CDR3 DNA follows: TGTGCCAGCAGTTTAGCGACAGGCCAGCCCCAGCATTTT.

The rearrangement uses TRBV4-3 and TRBJ2-5; no firm D call. The CDR3 is made up of 15 amino acids. Per the germline V gene, CDR1 is LGHNA and CDR2 is YSLEER. V lost 0 bases and J 5 bases, leaving 13 bases between the germline ends. The CDR3 here is CASSQDRWGWETQYF. The CDR3, as DNA: TGCGCCAGCAGCCAAGATCGATGGGGTTGGGAGACCCAGTACTTC.